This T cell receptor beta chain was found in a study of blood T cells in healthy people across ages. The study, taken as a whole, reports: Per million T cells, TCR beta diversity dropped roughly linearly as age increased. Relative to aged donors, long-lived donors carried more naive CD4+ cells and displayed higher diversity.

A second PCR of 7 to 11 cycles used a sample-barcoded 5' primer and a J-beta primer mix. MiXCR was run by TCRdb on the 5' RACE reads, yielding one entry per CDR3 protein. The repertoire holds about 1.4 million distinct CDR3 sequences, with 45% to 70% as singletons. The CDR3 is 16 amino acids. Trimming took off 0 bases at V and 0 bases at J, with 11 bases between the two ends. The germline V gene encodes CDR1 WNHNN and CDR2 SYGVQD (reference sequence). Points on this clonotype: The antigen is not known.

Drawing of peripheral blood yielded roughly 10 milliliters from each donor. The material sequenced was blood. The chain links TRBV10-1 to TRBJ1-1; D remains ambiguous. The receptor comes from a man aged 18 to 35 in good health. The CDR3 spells CASSESRTDLNTEAFF. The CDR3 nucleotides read TGCGCCAGCAGTGAGTCCCGGACGGACCTGAACACTGAAGCTTTCTTT.